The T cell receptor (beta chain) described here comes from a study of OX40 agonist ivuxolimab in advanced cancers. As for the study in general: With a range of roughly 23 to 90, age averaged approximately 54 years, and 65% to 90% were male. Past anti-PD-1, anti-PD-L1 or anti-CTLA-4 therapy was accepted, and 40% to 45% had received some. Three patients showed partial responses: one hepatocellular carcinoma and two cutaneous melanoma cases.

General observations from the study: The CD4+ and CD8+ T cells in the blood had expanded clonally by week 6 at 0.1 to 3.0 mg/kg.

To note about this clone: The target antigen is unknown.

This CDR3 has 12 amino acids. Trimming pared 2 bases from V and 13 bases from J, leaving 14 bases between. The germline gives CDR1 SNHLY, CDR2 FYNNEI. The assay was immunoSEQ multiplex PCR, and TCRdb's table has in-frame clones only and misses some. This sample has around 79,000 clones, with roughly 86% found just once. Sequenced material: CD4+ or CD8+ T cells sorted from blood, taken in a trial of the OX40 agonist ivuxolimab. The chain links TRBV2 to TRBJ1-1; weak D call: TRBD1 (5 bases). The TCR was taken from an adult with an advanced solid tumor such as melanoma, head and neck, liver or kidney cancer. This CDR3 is CASSEPRGDDFF. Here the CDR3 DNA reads TGTGCCAGCAGTGAACCCCGAGGGGACGATTTCTTT. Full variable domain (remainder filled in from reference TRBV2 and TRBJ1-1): EPEVTQTPSHQVTQMGQEVILRCVPISNHLYFYWYRQILGQKVEFLVSFYNNEISEKSEIFDDQFSVERPDGSNFTLKIRSTKLEDSAMYFCASSEPRGDDFFGQGTRLTVV.